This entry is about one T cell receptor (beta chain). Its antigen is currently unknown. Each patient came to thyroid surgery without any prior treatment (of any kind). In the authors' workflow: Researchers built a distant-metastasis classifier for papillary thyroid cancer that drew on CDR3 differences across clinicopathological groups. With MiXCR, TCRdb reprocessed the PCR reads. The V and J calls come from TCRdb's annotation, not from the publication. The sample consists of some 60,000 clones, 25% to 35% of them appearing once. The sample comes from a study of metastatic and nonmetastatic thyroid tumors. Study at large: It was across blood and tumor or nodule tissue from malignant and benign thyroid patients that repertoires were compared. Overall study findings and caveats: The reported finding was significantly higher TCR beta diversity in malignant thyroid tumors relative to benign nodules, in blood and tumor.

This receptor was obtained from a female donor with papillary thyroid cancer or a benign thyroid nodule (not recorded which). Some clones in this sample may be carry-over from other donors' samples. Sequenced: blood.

The CDR3 sequence: CASSEGLAGTTYEQYF. CDR3 nucleotides: TGCGCCAGCAGCGAAGGACTAGCGGGGACGACCTACGAGCAGTACTTC. The genes are TRBV10-1 and TRBJ2-7, with TRBD2 matching 12 bases. This CDR3 has 16 amino acids. J was trimmed by 2 bases and V by 6 bases; bases with no gene match: 8. Per germline, CDR1 WNHNN and CDR2 SYGVQD (reference sequence).